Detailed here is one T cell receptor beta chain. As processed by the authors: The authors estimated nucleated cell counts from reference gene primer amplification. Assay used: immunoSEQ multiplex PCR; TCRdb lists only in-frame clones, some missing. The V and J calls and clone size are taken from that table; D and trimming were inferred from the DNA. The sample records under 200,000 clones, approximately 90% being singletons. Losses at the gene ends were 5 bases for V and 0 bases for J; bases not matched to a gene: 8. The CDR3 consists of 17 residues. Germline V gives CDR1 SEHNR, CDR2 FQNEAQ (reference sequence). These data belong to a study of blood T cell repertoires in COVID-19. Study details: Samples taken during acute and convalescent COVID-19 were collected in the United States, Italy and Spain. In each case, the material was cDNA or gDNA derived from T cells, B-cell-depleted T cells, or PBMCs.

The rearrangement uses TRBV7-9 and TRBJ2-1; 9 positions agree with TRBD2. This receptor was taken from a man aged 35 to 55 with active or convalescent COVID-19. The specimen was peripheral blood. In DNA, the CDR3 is TGTGCCAGCAGCCGAGGCAGCGGGGGGAGCTCCTACAATGAGCAGTTCTTC. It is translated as CASSRGSGGSSYNEQFF.